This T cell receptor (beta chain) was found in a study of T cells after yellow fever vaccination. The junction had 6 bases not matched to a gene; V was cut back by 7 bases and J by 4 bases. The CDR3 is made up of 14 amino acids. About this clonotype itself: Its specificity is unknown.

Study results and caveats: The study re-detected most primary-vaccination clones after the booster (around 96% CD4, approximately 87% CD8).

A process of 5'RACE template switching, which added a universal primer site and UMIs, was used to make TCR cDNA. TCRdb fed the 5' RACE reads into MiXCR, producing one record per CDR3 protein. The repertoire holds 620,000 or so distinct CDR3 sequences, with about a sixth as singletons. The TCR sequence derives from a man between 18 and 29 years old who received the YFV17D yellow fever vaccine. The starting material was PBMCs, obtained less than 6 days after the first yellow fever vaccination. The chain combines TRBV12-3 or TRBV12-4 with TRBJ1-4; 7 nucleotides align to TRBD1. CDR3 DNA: TGTGCCAGCAAACGGGACAGTTATAATGAAAAACTGTTTTTT. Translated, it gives CASKRDSYNEKLFF.